This T cell receptor (beta chain) was found in a study of technical replicates of blood from a handful of donors. Some clones are missing from TCRdb's copy, which holds only in-frame ones; the method was immunoSEQ multiplex PCR. The data contain tens of thousands of clones, approximately 94% of them seen just once; the ten biggest clones take up about 0.37%. CDR1 is MNHEY, CDR2 SMNVEV, per germline (reference sequence). Trimming took 5 bases from V and 1 from J; bases not matched to a gene: 4. The CDR3 is 15 amino acids. This sequence originates from a human donor in good health. V usage is TRBV27 and J usage is TRBJ2-2, with TRBD2 matching over 7 bases. The specimen was T cells isolated from PBMCs. CDR3 nucleotides: TGTGCCAGCAGTCCCGGGACTATGAACACCGGGGAGCTGTTTTTT. This encodes CASSPGTMNTGELFF.